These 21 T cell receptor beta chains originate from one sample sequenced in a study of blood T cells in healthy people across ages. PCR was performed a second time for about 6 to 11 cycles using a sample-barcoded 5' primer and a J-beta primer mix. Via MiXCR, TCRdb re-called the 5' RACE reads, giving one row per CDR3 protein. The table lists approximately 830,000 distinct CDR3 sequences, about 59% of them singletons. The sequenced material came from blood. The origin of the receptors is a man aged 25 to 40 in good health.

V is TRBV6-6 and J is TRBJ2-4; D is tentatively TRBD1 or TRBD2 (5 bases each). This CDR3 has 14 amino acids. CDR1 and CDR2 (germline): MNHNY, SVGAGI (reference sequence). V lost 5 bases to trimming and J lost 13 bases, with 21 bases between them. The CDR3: CASSPGSYMGEQYF. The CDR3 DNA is TGTGCCAGCAGTCCGGGTAGCTACATGGGGGAGCAGTACTTC.

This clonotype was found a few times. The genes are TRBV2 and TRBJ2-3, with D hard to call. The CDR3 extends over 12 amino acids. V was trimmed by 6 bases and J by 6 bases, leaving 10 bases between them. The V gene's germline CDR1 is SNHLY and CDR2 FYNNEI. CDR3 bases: TGTGCCAGCAGAACCTCGCGGGATACGCAGTATTTT. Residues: CASRTSRDTQYF.

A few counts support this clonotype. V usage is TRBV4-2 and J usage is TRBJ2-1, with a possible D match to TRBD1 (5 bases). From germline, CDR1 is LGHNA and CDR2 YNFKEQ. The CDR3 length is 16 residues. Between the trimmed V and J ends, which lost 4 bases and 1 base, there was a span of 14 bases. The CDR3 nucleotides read TGTGCCAGCAGCCGAGGTCCTGGGGCTTCCTACAATGAGCAGTTCTTC. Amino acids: CASSRGPGASYNEQFF.

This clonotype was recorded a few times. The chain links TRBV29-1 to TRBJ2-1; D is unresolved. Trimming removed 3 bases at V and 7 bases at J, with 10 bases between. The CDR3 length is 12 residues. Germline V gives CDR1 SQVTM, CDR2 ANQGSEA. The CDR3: CSVEKGGNEQFF. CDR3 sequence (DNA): TGCAGCGTTGAGAAAGGTGGGAATGAGCAGTTCTTC.

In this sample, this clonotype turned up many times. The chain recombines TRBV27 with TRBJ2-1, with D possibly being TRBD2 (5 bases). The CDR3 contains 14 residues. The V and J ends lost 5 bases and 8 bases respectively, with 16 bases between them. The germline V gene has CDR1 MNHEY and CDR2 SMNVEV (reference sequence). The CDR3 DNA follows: TGTGCCAGCAGTAGGAGGACGCGAATGCATGAGCAGTTCTTC. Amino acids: CASSRRTRMHEQFF.

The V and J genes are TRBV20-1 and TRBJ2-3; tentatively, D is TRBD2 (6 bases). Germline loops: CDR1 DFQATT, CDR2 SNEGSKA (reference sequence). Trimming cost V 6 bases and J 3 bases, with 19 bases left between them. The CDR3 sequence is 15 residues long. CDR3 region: CSAGVPGGKTDTQYF. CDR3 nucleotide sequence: TGCAGTGCGGGAGTCCCGGGCGGGAAGACAGATACGCAGTATTTT.

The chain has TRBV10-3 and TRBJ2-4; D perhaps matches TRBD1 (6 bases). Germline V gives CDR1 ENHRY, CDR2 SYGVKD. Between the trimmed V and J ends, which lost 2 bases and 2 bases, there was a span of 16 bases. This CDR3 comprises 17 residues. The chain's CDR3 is CAISEGDQGPPKNIQYF. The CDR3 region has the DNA TGTGCCATCAGTGAGGGGGATCAGGGGCCACCCAAAAACATTCAGTACTTC.

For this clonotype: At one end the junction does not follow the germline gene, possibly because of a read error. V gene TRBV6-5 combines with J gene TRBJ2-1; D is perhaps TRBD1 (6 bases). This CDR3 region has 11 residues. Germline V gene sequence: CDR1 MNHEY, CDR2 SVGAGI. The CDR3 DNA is TGTGCCAGCAGTTCCAGACAGGAGCGGTTCTTC. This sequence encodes CASSSRQERFF.

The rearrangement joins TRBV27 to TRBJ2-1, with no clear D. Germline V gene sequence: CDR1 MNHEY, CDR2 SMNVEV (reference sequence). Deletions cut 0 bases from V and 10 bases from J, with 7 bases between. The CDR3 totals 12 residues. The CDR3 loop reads CASSLSSREQFF. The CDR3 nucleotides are TGTGCCAGCAGTTTATCTAGCCGCGAGCAGTTCTTC.

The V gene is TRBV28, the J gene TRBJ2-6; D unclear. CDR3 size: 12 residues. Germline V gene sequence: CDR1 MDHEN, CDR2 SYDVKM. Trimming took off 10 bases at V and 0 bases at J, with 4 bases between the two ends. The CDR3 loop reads CATHSGANVLTF. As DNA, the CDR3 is TGTGCCACCCACTCTGGGGCCAACGTCCTGACTTTC.

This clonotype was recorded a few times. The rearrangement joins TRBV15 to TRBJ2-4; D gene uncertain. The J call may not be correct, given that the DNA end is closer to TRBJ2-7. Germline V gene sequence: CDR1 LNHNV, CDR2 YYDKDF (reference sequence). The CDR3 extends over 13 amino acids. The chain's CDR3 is CATSRDLAYEQYF. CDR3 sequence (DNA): TGTGCCACCAGCAGAGATCTCGCCTACGAGCAGTACTTC.

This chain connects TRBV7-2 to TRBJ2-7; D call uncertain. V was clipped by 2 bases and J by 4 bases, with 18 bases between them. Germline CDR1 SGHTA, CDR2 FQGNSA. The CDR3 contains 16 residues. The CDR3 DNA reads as TGTGCCAGCAGCTTAACGCCGAGCTTAGGGAATTACGAGCAGTACTTC. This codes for CASSLTPSLGNYEQYF.

Here the CDR3 reads CASSQKHPAGLYGYTF. The CDR3 nucleotides are TGTGCCAGCAGCCAAAAGCACCCGGCAGGCCTCTATGGCTACACCTTC. V is TRBV14 and J is TRBJ1-2; D ambiguous. Per the germline V gene, CDR1 is SGHDN and CDR2 is FVKESK. Trimming removed 2 bases at V and 4 bases at J, with 17 bases between. This CDR3 region has 16 residues.

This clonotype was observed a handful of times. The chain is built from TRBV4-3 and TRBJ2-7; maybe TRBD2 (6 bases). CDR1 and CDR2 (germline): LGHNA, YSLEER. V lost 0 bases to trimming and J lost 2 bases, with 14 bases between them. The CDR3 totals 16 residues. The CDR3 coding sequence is TGCGCCAGCAGCCAAGATCTCCGGGGAGGCACCTACGAGCAGTACTTC. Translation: CASSQDLRGGTYEQYF.

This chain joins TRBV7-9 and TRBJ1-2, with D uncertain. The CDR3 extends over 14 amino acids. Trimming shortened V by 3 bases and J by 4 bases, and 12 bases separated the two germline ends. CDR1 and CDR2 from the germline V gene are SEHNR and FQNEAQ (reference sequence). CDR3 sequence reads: CASSFGTMVYGYTF. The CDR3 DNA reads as TGTGCCAGCAGCTTCGGAACGATGGTCTATGGCTACACCTTC.

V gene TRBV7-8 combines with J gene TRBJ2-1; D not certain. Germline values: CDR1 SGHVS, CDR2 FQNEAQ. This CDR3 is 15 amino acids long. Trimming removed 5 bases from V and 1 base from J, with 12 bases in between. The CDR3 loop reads CASSPDPTSYNEQFF. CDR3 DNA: TGTGCCAGCAGCCCAGACCCTACATCCTACAATGAGCAGTTCTTC. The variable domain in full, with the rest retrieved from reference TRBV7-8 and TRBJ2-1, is GAGVSQSPRYKVAKRGQDVALRCDPISGHVSLFWYQQALGQGPEFLTYFQNEAQLDKSGLPSDRFFAERPEGSVSTLKIQRTQQEDSAVYLCASSPDPTSYNEQFFGPGTRLTVL.

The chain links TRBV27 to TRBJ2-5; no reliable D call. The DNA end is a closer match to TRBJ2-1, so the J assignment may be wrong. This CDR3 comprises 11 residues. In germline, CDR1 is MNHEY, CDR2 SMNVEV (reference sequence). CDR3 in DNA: TGTGCCAGCAGTTTACAAGAGACCCAGTTCTTC. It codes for CASSLQETQFF.

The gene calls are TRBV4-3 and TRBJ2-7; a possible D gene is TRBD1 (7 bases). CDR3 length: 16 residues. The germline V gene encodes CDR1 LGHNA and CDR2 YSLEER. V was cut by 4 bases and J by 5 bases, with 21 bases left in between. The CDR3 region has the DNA TGCGCCAGCAGCCTCCAGACAGGGAGGCCAGGCGACGAGCAGTACTTC. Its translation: CASSLQTGRPGDEQYF.

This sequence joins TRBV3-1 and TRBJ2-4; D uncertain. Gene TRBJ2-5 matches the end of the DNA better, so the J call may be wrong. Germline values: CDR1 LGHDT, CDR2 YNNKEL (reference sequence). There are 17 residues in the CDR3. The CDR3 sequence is CASSPAPEAGQKETQYF. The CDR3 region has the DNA TGTGCCAGCAGCCCAGCCCCCGAGGCAGGCCAGAAAGAGACCCAGTACTTC.

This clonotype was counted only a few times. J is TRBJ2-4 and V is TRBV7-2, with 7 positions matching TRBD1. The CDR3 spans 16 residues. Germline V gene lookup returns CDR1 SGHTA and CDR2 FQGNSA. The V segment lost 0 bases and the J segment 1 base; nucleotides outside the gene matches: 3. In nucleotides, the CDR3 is TGTGCCAGCAGCTTAGCAGGGGGCCTCGCCAAAAACATTCAGTACTTC. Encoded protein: CASSLAGGLAKNIQYF.

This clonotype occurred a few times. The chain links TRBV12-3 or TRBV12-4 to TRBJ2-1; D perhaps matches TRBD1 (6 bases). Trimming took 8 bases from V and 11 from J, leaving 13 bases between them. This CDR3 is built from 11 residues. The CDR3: CASFKGTKQFF. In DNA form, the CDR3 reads TGTGCCAGCTTTAAGGGGACAAAGCAGTTCTTC.